This TCR beta chain was documented in a study of shared clonotypes between healthy human individuals. The CDR3 extends over 18 amino acids. V was pared by 6 bases and J by 3 bases, with 23 bases between. Per the germline V gene, CDR1 is MNHEY and CDR2 is SMNVEV (reference sequence). This clone was seen a single time. Its antigen is unknown. Points from the study as a whole: Rarefaction exposed incomplete sorted-subset sequencing despite large depth. The diversity represented, both genetic and in exposure history, was limited by few donors.

TCRdb's copy holds only in-frame clones and misses some; the assay was immunoSEQ multiplex PCR. Seen here are a few million clones, around nine tenths observed once, and the top ten hold around 0.15%. Into CD45RA+ naive and CD45RA-negative memory subsets, the CD4+ cells were split. The V gene is TRBV27, the J gene TRBJ2-2; D might be TRBD1 (6 bases). This sequence originates from a man aged 18 to 29 in good health. The sequenced material came from naive CD4+ T cells sorted from blood. Subset noted: CD45RA+ positively selected. The CDR3 sequence is CASSPRGLTGWDTGELFF. CDR3 sequence (DNA): TGTGCCAGCAGCCCCAGGGGCCTAACAGGGTGGGACACCGGGGAGCTGTTTTTT.